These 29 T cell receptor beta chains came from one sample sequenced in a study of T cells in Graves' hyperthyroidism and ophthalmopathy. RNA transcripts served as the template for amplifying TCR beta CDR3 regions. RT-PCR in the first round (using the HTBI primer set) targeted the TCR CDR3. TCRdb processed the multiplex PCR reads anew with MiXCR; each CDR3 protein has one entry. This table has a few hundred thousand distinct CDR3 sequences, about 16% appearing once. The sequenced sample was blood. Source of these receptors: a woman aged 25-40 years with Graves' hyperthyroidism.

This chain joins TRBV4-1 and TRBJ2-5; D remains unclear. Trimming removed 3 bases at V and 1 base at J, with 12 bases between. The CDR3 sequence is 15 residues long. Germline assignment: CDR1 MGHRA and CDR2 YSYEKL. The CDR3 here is CASSQFGVGQETQYF. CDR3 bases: TGCGCCAGCAGCCAGTTCGGAGTGGGCCAAGAGACCCAGTACTTC.

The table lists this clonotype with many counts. CDR3 bases: TGTGCCAGCAGCTCGCGGACAGGGGGCGCAGAGACCCAGTACTTC. Its translation is CASSSRTGGAETQYF. The chain employs TRBV11-2 and TRBJ2-5, with 11 bases fitting TRBD1. The ends lost 4 bases at V and 4 bases at J; junction bases unmatched: 5. CDR1 and CDR2 from the germline V gene are SGHAT and FQNNGV. The CDR3 is 15 residues long. Using reference TRBV11-2 and TRBJ2-5 for the parts outside the CDR3, the full variable domain is EAGVAQSPRYKIIEKRQSVAFWCNPISGHATLYWYQQILGQGPKLLIQFQNNGVVDDSQLPKDRFSAERLKGVDSTLKIQPAKLEDSAVYLCASSSRTGGAETQYFGPGTRLLVL.

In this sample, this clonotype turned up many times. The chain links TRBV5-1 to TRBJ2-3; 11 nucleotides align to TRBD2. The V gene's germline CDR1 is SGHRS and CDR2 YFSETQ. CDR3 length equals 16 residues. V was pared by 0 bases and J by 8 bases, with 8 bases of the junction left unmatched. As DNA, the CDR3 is TGCGCCAGCAGCTTGGGTACTAGCGGGAGCTTTTCTACGCAGTATTTT. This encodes CASSLGTSGSFSTQYF.

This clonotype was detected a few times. CDR3 in DNA: TGTGCCACCAGTGACCCGGACAGTAGGGAGACCCAGTACTTC. Protein product: CATSDPDSRETQYF. V and J are TRBV24-1 and TRBJ2-5; TRBD1 is a possible D gene (6 bases). Germline assignment: CDR1 KGHDR and CDR2 SFDVKD. The CDR3 is made up of 14 amino acids. The germline V and J ends were trimmed by 4 bases and 5 bases, with 13 bases remaining between them.

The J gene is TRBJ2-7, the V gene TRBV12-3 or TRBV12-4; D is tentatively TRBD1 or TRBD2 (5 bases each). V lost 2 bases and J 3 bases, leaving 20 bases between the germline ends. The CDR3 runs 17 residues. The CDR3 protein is CASSLRLGRNSDYEQYF. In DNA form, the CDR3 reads TGTGCCAGCAGTTTAAGATTGGGACGGAATTCCGACTACGAGCAGTACTTC.

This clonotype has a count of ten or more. CDR3 bases: TGTGCCAGCAAGATAAGGGACTCCCGCGAACGGGCGGCCTACGAGCAGTACTTC. Translated, it gives CASKIRDSRERAAYEQYF. This chain connects TRBV2 to TRBJ2-7, with D possibly matching TRBD2 (6 bases). Trimming shortened V by 7 bases and J by 2 bases, and 27 bases separated the two germline ends. CDR3 size: 18 residues. Per germline, CDR1 SNHLY and CDR2 FYNNEI.

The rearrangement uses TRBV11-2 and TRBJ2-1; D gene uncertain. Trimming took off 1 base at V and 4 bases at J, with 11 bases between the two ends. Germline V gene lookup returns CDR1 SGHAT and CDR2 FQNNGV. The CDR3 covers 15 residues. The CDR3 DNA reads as TGTGCCAGCAGCTTAGGAGCTCAACGTTACAATGAGCAGTTCTTC. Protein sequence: CASSLGAQRYNEQFF. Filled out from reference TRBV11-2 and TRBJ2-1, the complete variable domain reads EAGVAQSPRYKIIEKRQSVAFWCNPISGHATLYWYQQILGQGPKLLIQFQNNGVVDDSQLPKDRFSAERLKGVDSTLKIQPAKLEDSAVYLCASSLGAQRYNEQFFGPGTRLTVL.

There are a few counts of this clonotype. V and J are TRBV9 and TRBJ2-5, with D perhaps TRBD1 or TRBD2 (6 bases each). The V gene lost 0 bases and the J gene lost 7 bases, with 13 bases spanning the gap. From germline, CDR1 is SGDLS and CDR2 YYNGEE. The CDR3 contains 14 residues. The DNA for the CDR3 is TGTGCCAGCAGCGTAGAGGGGGGAATAGGGACCCAGTACTTC. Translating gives CASSVEGGIGTQYF.

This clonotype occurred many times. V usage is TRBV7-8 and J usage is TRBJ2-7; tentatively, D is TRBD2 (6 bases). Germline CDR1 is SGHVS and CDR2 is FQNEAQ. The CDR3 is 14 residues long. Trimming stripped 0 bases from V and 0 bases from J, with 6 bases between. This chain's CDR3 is CASSLAGLSYEQYF. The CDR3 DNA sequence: TGTGCCAGCAGCTTAGCGGGACTCTCCTACGAGCAGTACTTC.

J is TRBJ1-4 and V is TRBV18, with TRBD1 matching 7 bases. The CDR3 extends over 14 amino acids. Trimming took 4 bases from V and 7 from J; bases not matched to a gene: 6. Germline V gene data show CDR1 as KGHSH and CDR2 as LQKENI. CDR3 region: CASSRKGASEKLFF. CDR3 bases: TGTGCCAGCTCACGGAAGGGGGCGAGTGAAAAACTGTTTTTT. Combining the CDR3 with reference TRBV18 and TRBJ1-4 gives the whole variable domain NAGVMQNPRHLVRRRGQEARLRCSPMKGHSHVYWYRQLPEEGLKFMVYLQKENIIDESGMPKERFSAEFPKEGPSILRIQQVVRGDSAAYFCASSRKGASEKLFFGSGTQLSVL.

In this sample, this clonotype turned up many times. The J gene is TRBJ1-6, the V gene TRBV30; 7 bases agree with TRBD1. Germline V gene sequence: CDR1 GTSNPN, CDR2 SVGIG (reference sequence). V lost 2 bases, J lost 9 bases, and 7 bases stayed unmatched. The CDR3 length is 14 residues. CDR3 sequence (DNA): TGTGCCTGGAGTCTACAGGGGTTCGGTTCACCCCTCCACTTT. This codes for CAWSLQGFGSPLHF.

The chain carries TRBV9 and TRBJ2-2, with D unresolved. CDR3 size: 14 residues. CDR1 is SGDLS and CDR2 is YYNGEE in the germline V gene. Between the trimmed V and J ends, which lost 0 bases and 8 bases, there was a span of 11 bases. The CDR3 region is CASSVDSGLGELFF. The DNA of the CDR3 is TGTGCCAGCAGCGTAGATTCTGGTTTGGGGGAGCTGTTTTTT.

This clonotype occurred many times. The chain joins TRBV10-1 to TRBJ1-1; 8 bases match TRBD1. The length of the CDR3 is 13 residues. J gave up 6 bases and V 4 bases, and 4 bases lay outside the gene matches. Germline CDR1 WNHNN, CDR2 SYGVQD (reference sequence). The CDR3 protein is CASSAGQGSEAFF. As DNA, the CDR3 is TGCGCCAGCAGTGCCGGACAGGGCTCTGAAGCTTTCTTT.

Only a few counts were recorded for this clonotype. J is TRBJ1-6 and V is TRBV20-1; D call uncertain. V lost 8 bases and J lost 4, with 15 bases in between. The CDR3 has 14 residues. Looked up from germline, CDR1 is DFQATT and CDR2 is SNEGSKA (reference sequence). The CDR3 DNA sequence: TGCAGTTCAGGACCGTGGTTTTATAATTCACCCCTCCACTTT. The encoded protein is CSSGPWFYNSPLHF.

CDR3 nucleotides: TGCGCCAGCAGCTTGGTTGGCGGGGCCACCTACGAGCAGTACTTC. It codes for CASSLVGGATYEQYF. The J gene is TRBJ2-7, the V gene TRBV5-1; D possibly corresponds to TRBD2 (6 bases). The CDR3 is made up of 15 amino acids. The V gene's germline CDR1 is SGHRS and CDR2 YFSETQ. V was shortened by 0 bases and J by 2 bases, with 12 bases between the two germline ends.

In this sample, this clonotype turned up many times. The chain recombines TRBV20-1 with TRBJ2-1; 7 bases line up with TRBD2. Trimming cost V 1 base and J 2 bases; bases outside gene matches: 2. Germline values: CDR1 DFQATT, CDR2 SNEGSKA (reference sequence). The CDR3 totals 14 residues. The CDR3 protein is CSARVAGTYNEQFF. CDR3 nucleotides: TGCAGTGCTAGAGTAGCGGGTACCTACAATGAGCAGTTCTTC.

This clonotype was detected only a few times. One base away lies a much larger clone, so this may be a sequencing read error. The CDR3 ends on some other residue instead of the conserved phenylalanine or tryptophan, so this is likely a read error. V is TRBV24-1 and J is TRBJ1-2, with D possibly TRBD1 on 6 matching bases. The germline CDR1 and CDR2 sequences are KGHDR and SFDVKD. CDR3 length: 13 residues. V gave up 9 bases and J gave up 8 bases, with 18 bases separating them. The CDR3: CATLFRDTEGYTL. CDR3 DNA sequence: TGTGCCACCTTATTCCGGGACACGGAGGGCTACACCCTC.

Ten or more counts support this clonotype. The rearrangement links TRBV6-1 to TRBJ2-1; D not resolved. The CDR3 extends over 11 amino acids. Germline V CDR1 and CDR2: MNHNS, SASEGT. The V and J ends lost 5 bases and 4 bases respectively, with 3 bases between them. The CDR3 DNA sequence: TGTGCCAGCAGTAAATACAATGAGCAGTTCTTC. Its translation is CASSKYNEQFF.

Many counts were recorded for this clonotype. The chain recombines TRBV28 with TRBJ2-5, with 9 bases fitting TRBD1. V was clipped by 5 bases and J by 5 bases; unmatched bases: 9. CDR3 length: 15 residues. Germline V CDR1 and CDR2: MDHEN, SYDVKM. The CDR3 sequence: CASSLRTGDRETQYF. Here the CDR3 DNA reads TGTGCCAGCAGTCTGCGGACAGGGGACCGGGAGACCCAGTACTTC.

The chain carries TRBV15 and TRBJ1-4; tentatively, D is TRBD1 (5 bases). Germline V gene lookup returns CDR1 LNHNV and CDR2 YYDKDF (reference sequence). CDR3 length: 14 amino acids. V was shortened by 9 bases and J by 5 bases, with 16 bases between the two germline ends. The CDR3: CATAGDPGNEKLFF. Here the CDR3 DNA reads TGTGCCACAGCCGGGGATCCAGGGAATGAAAAACTGTTTTTT.

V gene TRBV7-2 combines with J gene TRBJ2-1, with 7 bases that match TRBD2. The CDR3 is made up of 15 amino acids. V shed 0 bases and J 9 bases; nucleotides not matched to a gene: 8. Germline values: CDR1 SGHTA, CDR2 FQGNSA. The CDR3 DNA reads TGTGCCAGCAGCTTAGCGGCGGGGGAGAGGACTGAGCAGTTCTTC. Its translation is CASSLAAGERTEQFF. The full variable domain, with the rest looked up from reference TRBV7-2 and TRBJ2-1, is GAGVSQSPSNKVTEKGKDVELRCDPISGHTALYWYRQSLGQGLEFLIYFQGNSAPDKSGLPSDRFSAERTGGSVSTLTIQRTQQEDSAVYLCASSLAAGERTEQFFGPGTRLTVL.

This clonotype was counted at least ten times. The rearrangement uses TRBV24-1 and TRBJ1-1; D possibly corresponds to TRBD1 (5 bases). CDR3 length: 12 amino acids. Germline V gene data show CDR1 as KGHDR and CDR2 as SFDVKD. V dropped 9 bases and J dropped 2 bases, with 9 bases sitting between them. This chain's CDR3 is CATRGSNTEAFF. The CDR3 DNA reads TGTGCCACCCGGGGCAGTAACACTGAAGCTTTCTTT.

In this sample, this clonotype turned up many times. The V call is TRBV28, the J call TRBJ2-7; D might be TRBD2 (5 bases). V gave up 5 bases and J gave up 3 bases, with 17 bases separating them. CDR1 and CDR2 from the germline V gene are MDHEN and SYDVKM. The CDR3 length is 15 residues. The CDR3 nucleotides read TGTGCCAGCAGTCCAATTACCGAGGACTTCTACGAGCAGTACTTC. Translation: CASSPITEDFYEQYF.

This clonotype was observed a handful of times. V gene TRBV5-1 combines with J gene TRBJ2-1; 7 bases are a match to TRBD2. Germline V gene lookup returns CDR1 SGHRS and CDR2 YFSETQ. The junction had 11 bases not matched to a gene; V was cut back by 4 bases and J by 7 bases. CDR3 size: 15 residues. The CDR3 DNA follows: TGCGCCAGCAGCAGCGGGGCGACGGGATTGAATGAGCAGTTCTTC. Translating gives CASSSGATGLNEQFF.

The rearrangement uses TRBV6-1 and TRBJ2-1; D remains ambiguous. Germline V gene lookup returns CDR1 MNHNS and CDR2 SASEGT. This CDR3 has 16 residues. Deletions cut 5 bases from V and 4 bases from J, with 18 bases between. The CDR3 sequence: CASSSPGNGPYNEQFF. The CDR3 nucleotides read TGTGCCAGCAGTTCCCCCGGAAACGGACCGTACAATGAGCAGTTCTTC.

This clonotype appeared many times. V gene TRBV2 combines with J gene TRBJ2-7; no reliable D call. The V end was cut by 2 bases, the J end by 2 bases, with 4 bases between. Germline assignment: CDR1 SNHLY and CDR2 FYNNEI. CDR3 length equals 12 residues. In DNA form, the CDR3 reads TGTGCCAGCAGTGAACACCCCTACGAGCAGTACTTC. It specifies CASSEHPYEQYF.

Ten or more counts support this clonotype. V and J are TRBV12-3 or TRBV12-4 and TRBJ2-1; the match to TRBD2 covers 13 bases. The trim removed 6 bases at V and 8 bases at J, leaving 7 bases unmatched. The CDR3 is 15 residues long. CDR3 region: CASRPGLAGIDEQFF. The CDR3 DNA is TGTGCCAGCAGACCGGGACTAGCGGGGATAGATGAGCAGTTCTTC.

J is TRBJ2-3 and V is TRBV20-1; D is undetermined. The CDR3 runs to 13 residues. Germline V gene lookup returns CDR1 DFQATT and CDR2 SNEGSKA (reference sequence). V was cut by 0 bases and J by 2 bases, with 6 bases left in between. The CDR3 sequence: CSARDLTTDTQYF. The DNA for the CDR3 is TGCAGTGCTAGAGATTTAACCACAGATACGCAGTATTTT.

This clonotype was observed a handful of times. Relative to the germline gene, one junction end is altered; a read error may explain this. CDR3 DNA sequence: TGTGCCAGCAGCTTAGAGATTGGTAGCAGAAGACAAGGGACCCAGTACTTC. The encoded protein is CASSLEIGSRRQGTQYF. The chain recombines TRBV7-8 with TRBJ2-5; D not resolved. The CDR3 consists of 17 residues. Germline V gives CDR1 SGHVS, CDR2 FQNEAQ.